These T cell receptor beta chains were read from a single sample in a study of response to subunit inactivated influenza vaccine. TCRdb passed the RT-PCR reads through MiXCR, listing each CDR3 protein once. The sample has a few hundred thousand distinct CDR3 sequences, 12% to 15% seen once; the top ten hold approximately 10%. Material: PBMCs from blood, obtained 11 to 12 days after vaccination. These receptors came from a middle-aged man who received an inactivated influenza vaccine. CDR3s include the opening cysteine and the closing phenylalanine or tryptophan. The D gene is left open where the match is weak. Expanded clones are given a class, and other clones once, few, many or no size at all.

NA,TRBJ2-3,TRBV5-1,NA,TGCGCCAGCAGCTTGAACAACCCCACAGATACGCAGTATTTT,CASSLNNPTDTQYF
NA,TRBJ2-7,TRBV29-1,NA,TGCAGCGCCTCAGGAGGCCAAGTAGGCTACGAGCAGTACTTC,CSASGGQVGYEQYF
NA,TRBJ2-1,TRBV12-3/TRBV12-4,NA,TGTGCCAGCAGTCAGGCCCCGACCGGGGGTTTTGAGCAGTTCTTC,CASSQAPTGGFEQFF
NA,TRBJ2-5,TRBV3-1,NA,TGTGCCAGCAGCCAAGAGCGGGGCGCCGAGACCCAGTACTTC,CASSQERGAETQYF
few,TRBJ2-1,TRBV6-2/TRBV6-3,NA,TGTGCCAGCAGTTACTCGGGGGGAGAGTACAATGAGCAGTTCTTC,CASSYSGGEYNEQFF
NA,TRBJ2-1,TRBV20-1,TRBD2,TGCAGTGCTAGAGCGGTTAGCGGGAGTAGTAGGGCCTACAATGAGCAGTTCTTC,CSARAVSGSSRAYNEQFF
few,TRBJ2-7,TRBV15,NA,TGTGCCACCAGCAGAGATGGTTTTCACAGGGTCCCCTACGAGCAGTACTTC,CATSRDGFHRVPYEQYF
few,TRBJ2-7,TRBV6-2/TRBV6-3,NA,TGTGCCAGCAGTTACACCCCTGGACAGCTCCCCATCAGCGAGCAGTACTTC,CASSYTPGQLPISEQYF
many,TRBJ1-2,TRBV4-3,NA,TGCGCCAGCAGCCAAGATCCAGCATACTATGGCTACACCTTC,CASSQDPAYYGYTF
NA,TRBJ2-5,TRBV18,NA,TGTGCCAGCTCCTCGCTAGGGGGGATGGAGACCCAGTACTTC,CASSSLGGMETQYF
few,TRBJ2-1,TRBV7-2,NA,TGTGCCAGCAGTCCGGTTACGGGCCTGCAGTTCTTC,CASSPVTGLQFF
NA,TRBJ1-2,TRBV27,TRBD1,TGTGCCAGCAGCCCACAGACAGGGTTTAGGGGCTATGGCTACACCTTC,CASSPQTGFRGYGYTF
few,TRBJ2-3,TRBV12-3/TRBV12-4,NA,TGTGCCAGCAGCCAAAGGGTTGCGCAGTATTTT,CASSQRVAQYF
NA,TRBJ2-2,TRBV5-6,TRBD1,TGTGCCAGCAGCTATACCGGGACAGCGAACACCGGGGAGCTGTTTTTT,CASSYTGTANTGELFF
many,TRBJ2-7,TRBV3-1,TRBD1,TGTGCCAGCAGCCAAGCTGACAGGGCCAACGAGCAGTACTTC,CASSQADRANEQYF
many,TRBJ2-6,TRBV12-3/TRBV12-4,NA,TGTGCCAGCAGTTTTGTTGGGGCCAACGTCCTGACTTTC,CASSFVGANVLTF
NA,TRBJ2-1,TRBV20-1,TRBD2,TGCAGTGCTCTGGGACTAGCGGGATACAATGAGCAGTTCTTC,CSALGLAGYNEQFF
NA,TRBJ2-7,TRBV7-2,NA,TGTGCCAGCAGCACGGTCCAATGGGACTACGAGCAGTACTTC,CASSTVQWDYEQYF
NA,TRBJ2-1,TRBV20-1,NA,TGCAGTGCTACCCCCCCTAATTCTGAGCAGTTCTTC,CSATPPNSEQFF
few,TRBJ1-2,TRBV6-2/TRBV6-3,NA,TGTGCCACCTGCACAGGGCATGATGGCTACACCTTC,CATCTGHDGYTF
few,TRBJ1-1,TRBV29-1,NA,TGCAGCGTTTCCCGAACTATGAACACTGAAGCTTTCTTT,CSVSRTMNTEAFF
NA,TRBJ2-3,TRBV5-1,NA,TGCGCCAGCAGCTCAGCTTCTTCAGGTCGTACCGGGGCAGATACGCAGTATTTT,CASSSASSGRTGADTQYF
NA,TRBJ1-4,TRBV7-8,NA,TGTGCCAGCAGCACACCCCCTAGAGGGAGGGATGAAAAACTGTTTTTT,CASSTPPRGRDEKLFF
NA,TRBJ1-1,TRBV7-2,NA,TGTGCCAGCAGCTTAGGGGGGTCCCCGGCTGAAGCTTTCTTT,CASSLGGSPAEAFF
NA,TRBJ2-5,TRBV7-2,NA,TGTGCCAGCAGCTTAGTAAGGTCAGCCAAAGAGACCCAGTACTTC,CASSLVRSAKETQYF
few,TRBJ2-1,TRBV18,TRBD1,TGTGCCAGCTCACCACCCTGGGGACAGGGTAGTAATGAGCAGTTCTTC,CASSPPWGQGSNEQFF
few,TRBJ1-4,TRBV7-8,NA,TGTGCCAGCAGCTTAGCGCGGTCAGGGATTTTGGAAAAACTGTTTTTT,CASSLARSGILEKLFF
few,TRBJ1-1,TRBV28,NA,TGTGCCAGCCAAGGGGCAGACCTGAACACTGAAGCTTTCTTT,CASQGADLNTEAFF
few,TRBJ1-2,TRBV5-1,NA,TGCGCCAGCAGCTTGGGGCACGATCTGGATGGCTACACCTTC,CASSLGHDLDGYTF
NA,TRBJ2-7,TRBV7-2,TRBD2,TGTGCCAGCAGCACACCCACTAGCGGGGGGTTTTACGAGCAGTACTTC,CASSTPTSGGFYEQYF
few,TRBJ2-1,TRBV5-1,NA,TGCGCCAGCAGCTTGGATCGCCGGGGCTTGGATGAGCAGTTCTTC,CASSLDRRGLDEQFF
NA,TRBJ2-3,TRBV20-1,NA,TGCAGTGCTAGAGATACCCGCACAGATACGCAGTATTTT,CSARDTRTDTQYF